These T cell receptor beta chains were read from a single sample in a study of PD-L1 blockade in urothelial cancer. Produced via immunoSEQ multiplex PCR; TCRdb's table is partial and in-frame only. Of some 74,000 clones in the sample, 85% are singletons; the top ten hold more than 6.5%. Sequences were derived from PBMCs, sampled around atezolizumab (anti-PD-L1) treatment. These receptors were obtained from a man between 40 and 49 years old with urothelial cancer. Each CDR3 is given with its conserved first and last residue. The D gene is left open where the match is weak. Not all rows give a size; the values are once, few, many and, for expanded clones, a class.

length	size	V	D	J	CDR3	DNA
14	.	TRBV9	TRBD1	TRBJ2-7	CASSEQGFDYEQYF	TGTGCCAGCAGCGAACAGGGGTTCGACTACGAGCAGTACTTC
12	.	TRBV2	.	TRBJ2-3	CASNLATDTQYF	TGTGCCAGCAATCTAGCGACAGATACGCAGTATTTT
16	many	TRBV5-1	TRBD1	TRBJ2-4	CASSSYRTGGRHIQYF	TGCGCCAGCAGCTCGTACAGGACAGGGGGACGGCACATTCAGTACTTC
17	.	TRBV7-6	.	TRBJ2-2	CASSLFSGRSNTGELFF	TGTGCCAGCAGCTTATTCAGCGGACGATCGAACACCGGGGAGCTGTTTTTT
13	.	TRBV7-8	.	TRBJ1-1	CASSLGASREAFF	TGTGCCAGCAGCTTAGGGGCTTCTCGTGAAGCTTTCTTT
15	.	TRBV7-8	TRBD1	TRBJ2-1	CASSSYRGRGDEQFF	TGTGCCAGCAGCTCCTACAGGGGGCGCGGGGATGAGCAGTTCTTC
15	.	TRBV18	.	TRBJ1-3	CASSTRESSGNTIYF	TGTGCCAGCTCTACGAGGGAGAGCTCTGGAAACACCATATATTTT
14	.	TRBV2	TRBD1	TRBJ1-4	CASRAGQGGTKLFF	TGTGCCAGCAGGGCGGGACAGGGGGGGACAAAACTGTTTTTT
12	.	TRBV6-5	.	TRBJ2-7	CASSAGRNEQYF	TGTGCCAGCAGCGCGGGACGTAACGAGCAGTACTTC
15	.	TRBV5-1	TRBD2	TRBJ2-5	CASSSLGLSQETQYF	TGCGCCAGCAGCTCCCTGGGACTATCCCAAGAGACCCAGTACTTC
12	.	TRBV6-6	.	TRBJ2-7	CASSRDFGEQYF	TGTGCCAGCAGCCGGGACTTCGGGGAGCAGTACTTC
13	.	TRBV6-5	TRBD2	TRBJ2-1	CATRTSAYNEQFF	TGTGCCACCCGGACTAGCGCCTACAATGAGCAGTTCTTC
15	.	TRBV5-4	.	TRBJ2-2	CASSFKGANTGELFF	TGTGCCAGCAGCTTTAAGGGGGCGAACACCGGGGAGCTGTTTTTT
13	.	TRBV30	.	TRBJ1-2	CAWSSGTNYGYTF	TGTGCCTGGAGCAGCGGGACTAACTATGGCTACACCTTC
12	.	TRBV27	TRBD1	TRBJ2-1	CASRLQGGEQFF	TGTGCCAGCAGGCTACAGGGGGGCGAGCAGTTCTTC
13	.	TRBV6-5	TRBD1	TRBJ2-2	CASRQGAVGELFF	TGTGCCAGCAGGCAGGGGGCCGTCGGGGAGCTGTTTTTT
13	.	TRBV5-8	.	TRBJ1-5	CASSLDLGEPQHF	TGTGCCAGCAGCTTGGACTTAGGGGAGCCCCAGCATTTT
18	.	TRBV18	TRBD2	TRBJ2-7	CASSPPILGLASSYEQYF	TGTGCCAGCTCACCACCGATTTTAGGACTAGCGTCATCCTACGAGCAGTACTTC
15	.	TRBV28	.	TRBJ1-5	CASSLSSQGNQPQHF	TGTGCCAGCAGTTTGTCCTCGCAGGGGAATCAGCCCCAGCATTTT
14	.	TRBV7-2	.	TRBJ2-7	CASSYAGSLSEQYF	TGTGCCAGCAGCTATGCGGGGTCATTAAGTGAGCAGTACTTC
16	.	TRBV7-9	.	TRBJ2-3	CASSLAHGGMADTQYF	TGTGCCAGCAGCTTAGCGCACGGGGGAATGGCAGATACGCAGTATTTT
12	.	TRBV30	TRBD2	TRBJ2-1	CAWRGGSDEQFF	TGTGCCTGGAGAGGCGGGAGCGATGAGCAGTTCTTC